These 29 T cell receptor beta chains came from one sample sequenced in a study of cytomegalovirus exposure and HLA in healthy donors (dated by TCRdb to the late 2010s). The library was obtained by the immunoSEQ multiplex PCR assay. For the multiplex PCR, a mixture combining 60 forward primers for TCR Vbeta segments and 13 reverse primers for TCR Jbeta segments was used. This immuneACCESS table, as held by TCRdb, lists in-frame sequences with V and J called but not all clones. Of the missing ones, under half trace to an unresolved V gene in checked studies; the others have no known cause. A total of 150,000 to 200,000 clones appear in this sample, about 75% of them only once. In total, the top ten clones hold 2.5% to 3% of the sample. Sequencing was carried out using PBMCs. The receptors derive from a woman in her forties or fifties in good health and CMV-seropositive.

The J gene is TRBJ2-1, the V gene TRBV5-1; 7 bases match TRBD2. V lost 2 bases to trimming and J lost 8 bases; unmatched junction nucleotides: 7. The CDR3 sequence is 14 residues long. Germline lookup yields CDR1 SGHRS and CDR2 YFSETQ. The CDR3 is CASSFMGSGDEQFF. In nucleotides, the CDR3 is TGCGCCAGCAGCTTTATGGGAAGCGGGGATGAGCAGTTCTTC.

This chain connects TRBV11-1 to TRBJ1-1, with 7 nucleotides matching TRBD1. The CDR3 totals 14 residues. CDR1 is SGHAT and CDR2 is FQDESV in the germline V gene (reference sequence). V was clipped by 5 bases and J by 2 bases; unmatched bases: 5. CDR3 loop: CASSTGQINTEAFF. The CDR3 DNA sequence: TGTGCCAGCAGCACGGGACAGATTAACACTGAAGCTTTCTTT.

Turning to this clone: The same CDR3 also results from other DNA sequences found in this sample. CDR3 sequence (DNA): TGTGCCAGCAGGTCGACGGGTATTGGGAACACCATATATTTT. It is translated as CASRSTGIGNTIYF. The chain links TRBV5-6 to TRBJ1-3; no clear D. Germline V gene lookup returns CDR1 SGHDT and CDR2 YYEEEE. The CDR3 is 14 amino acids. The V end lost 5 bases, the J end lost 7 bases, and 16 bases lay between the germline ends.

The gene calls are TRBV5-1 and TRBJ2-3, with D possibly TRBD2 on 7 matching bases. Germline loops: CDR1 SGHRS, CDR2 YFSETQ. This CDR3 contains 16 residues. Deletions cut 1 base from V and 2 bases from J, with 14 bases between. CDR3 amino acids: CASSLSGGQSTDTQYF. The CDR3 nucleotides read TGCGCCAGCAGCTTGTCGGGGGGACAATCCACAGATACGCAGTATTTT.

V and J are TRBV19 and TRBJ1-1; D is ambiguous. This CDR3 is built from 15 residues. V shed 3 bases and J shed 1 base, with 12 bases lying between them. The germline CDR1 and CDR2 sequences are LNHDA and SQIVND (reference sequence). The CDR3 spells CASSMGVNSNTEAFF. CDR3 in DNA: TGTGCCAGTAGTATGGGCGTCAATTCGAACACTGAAGCTTTCTTT.

The rearrangement links TRBV6-8 to TRBJ2-1; 13 nucleotides agree with TRBD2. Germline CDR1 MNHGY, CDR2 SAAAGT. This CDR3 region has 19 residues. The junction had 14 bases not matched to a gene; V was cut back by 0 bases and J by 9 bases. Here the CDR3 reads CASSYSYVPTSGGAREQFF. The CDR3 nucleotides read TGTGCCAGCAGTTACTCGTATGTGCCTACTAGCGGGGGGGCTCGTGAGCAGTTCTTC.

This clone has only a few counts. The chain couples TRBV11-2 to TRBJ1-2; a possible D gene is TRBD1 (6 bases). The V and J ends lost 5 bases and 5 bases respectively, with 12 bases between them. This CDR3 spans 13 amino acids. Germline V gene sequence: CDR1 SGHAT, CDR2 FQNNGV. DNA for the CDR3: TGTGCCAGCAGCCTCGACAGGCATTATGGCTACACCTTC. As protein: CASSLDRHYGYTF.

The rearrangement uses TRBV5-1 and TRBJ2-5; 9 bases agree with TRBD2. The V segment lost 0 bases and the J segment 1 base; nucleotides outside the gene matches: 7. The CDR3 is 17 residues long. Germline V CDR1 and CDR2: SGHRS, YFSETQ. CDR3 DNA: TGCGCCAGCAGCTTGGCTTTAGCGGGGGACCTCCAAGAGACCCAGTACTTC. Translated: CASSLALAGDLQETQYF.

CDR3 sequence: CASSPRGISTDTQYF. In DNA, the CDR3 is TGTGCCAGCAGCCCTAGGGGGATTAGCACAGATACGCAGTATTTT. The chain employs TRBV7-9 and TRBJ2-3; D might be TRBD1 (6 bases). CDR3 length equals 15 residues. From germline, CDR1 is SEHNR and CDR2 FQNEAQ (reference sequence). V lost 5 bases and J 0 bases, leaving 12 bases between the germline ends.

V gene TRBV27 combines with J gene TRBJ2-7; D is uncertain. Germline V gives CDR1 MNHEY, CDR2 SMNVEV (reference sequence). V was shortened by 3 bases and J by 7 bases, with 13 bases between the two germline ends. The CDR3 has 13 residues. The CDR3 DNA is TGTGCCAGCAGTTTGTCGACACTCGGAGAGCAGTACTTC. It codes for CASSLSTLGEQYF.

CDR3 region: CASSVDRQAYEQYF. In nucleotides, the CDR3 is TGTGCCAGCAGCGTAGATAGACAAGCCTACGAGCAGTACTTC. The V gene is TRBV9, the J gene TRBJ2-7; D not resolved. CDR1 SGDLS and CDR2 YYNGEE come from the germline V gene. Trimming took 0 bases from V and 2 from J, leaving 9 bases between them. The CDR3 contains 14 residues.

The V and J genes are TRBV11-2 and TRBJ1-2; the D gene is possibly TRBD1 (6 bases). CDR3 length: 16 residues. Germline V gene sequence: CDR1 SGHAT, CDR2 FQNNGV. V lost 6 bases and J 2 bases, leaving 19 bases between the germline ends. This chain's CDR3 is CASRPRAGGRNYGYTF. Written as DNA, the CDR3 is TGTGCCAGCAGACCGAGGGCTGGGGGCAGGAACTATGGCTACACCTTC.

The rearrangement joins TRBV5-1 to TRBJ1-1; TRBD1 agrees at 7 bases. The CDR3 is 14 residues long. Germline values: CDR1 SGHRS, CDR2 YFSETQ. The ends lost 9 bases at V and 7 bases at J; junction bases unmatched: 15. CDR3 nucleotide sequence: TGCGCCACCATGGAGGGGGCCACTAAGGGTGAAGCTTTCTTT. Its translation is CATMEGATKGEAFF.

The chain uses TRBV6-5 and TRBJ1-1, with 11 bases matching TRBD1. Unmatched junction bases numbered 4, after V lost 6 bases and J lost 4 bases. Germline V gives CDR1 MNHEY, CDR2 SVGAGI. CDR3 size: 14 residues. The CDR3 protein is CASSRDRGGTEAFF. In DNA form, the CDR3 reads TGTGCCAGCAGCAGGGACAGGGGGGGCACTGAAGCTTTCTTT.

This rearrangement joins TRBV5-1 to TRBJ2-2; D is unresolved. V lost 0 bases and J lost 5, with 8 bases in between. Germline CDR1 reads SGHRS; CDR2 reads YFSETQ. The CDR3 spans 14 residues. As DNA, the CDR3 is TGCGCCAGCAGCTTGGGAGTTGAAACCGGGGAGCTGTTTTTT. Its translation is CASSLGVETGELFF.

The chain joins TRBV18 to TRBJ1-2; weak D call: TRBD1 (5 bases). V lost 2 bases and J lost 2, with 6 bases in between. Germline V gives CDR1 KGHSH, CDR2 LQKENI. CDR3 length equals 13 residues. CDR3 in amino acids: CASSPDSNYGYTF. The DNA of the CDR3 is TGTGCCAGCTCACCAGACAGCAACTATGGCTACACCTTC.

The chain carries TRBV9 and TRBJ2-3, with 8 nucleotides matching TRBD2. Germline lookup yields CDR1 SGDLS and CDR2 YYNGEE. Trimming cost V 1 base and J 4 bases; bases outside gene matches: 5. The CDR3 is 15 residues long. Here the CDR3 DNA reads TGTGCCAGCAGCGTATGGCGGGGGGCCCCAGATACGCAGTATTTT. This sequence encodes CASSVWRGAPDTQYF.

The CDR3 here is CASSQNTGMETQYF. CDR3 nucleotides: TGTGCCAGCAGCCAAAACACAGGGATGGAGACCCAGTACTTC. The chain couples TRBV4-2 to TRBJ2-5; D possibly corresponds to TRBD1 (6 bases). CDR3 length: 14 amino acids. CDR1 and CDR2 from the germline V gene are LGHNA and YNFKEQ. V shed 2 bases and J shed 5 bases, with 12 bases lying between them.

This chain connects TRBV5-1 to TRBJ2-7, with TRBD1 identical over 9 bases. J lost 6 bases, V lost 2 bases, and 9 bases had no gene match. The CDR3 sequence is 15 residues long. CDR1 and CDR2 from the germline V gene are SGHRS and YFSETQ. The CDR3 DNA sequence: TGCGCCAGCAGCTTAAGAGGGACAGGGAACCGCGAGCAGTACTTC. Encoded protein: CASSLRGTGNREQYF.

The V gene is TRBV5-1, the J gene TRBJ2-2; maybe TRBD1 (6 bases). Germline-derived CDR1 and CDR2 are SGHRS and YFSETQ. The ends were cut back, 2 bases at V and 5 bases at J, with 13 bases in the middle. The CDR3 covers 15 residues. The CDR3 sequence is CASSFTQGNTGELFF. The CDR3 DNA reads as TGCGCCAGCAGCTTTACCCAGGGGAATACCGGGGAGCTGTTTTTT.

This sequence joins TRBV19 and TRBJ1-1; the D gene is possibly TRBD1 (5 bases). V gave up 5 bases and J gave up 0 bases, with 7 bases separating them. This CDR3 is 13 amino acids long. Per germline, CDR1 LNHDA and CDR2 SQIVND (reference sequence). The CDR3 sequence: CASSVTVNTEAFF. CDR3 nucleotides: TGTGCCAGTAGTGTGACAGTGAACACTGAAGCTTTCTTT. The full variable domain, completed using reference TRBV19 and TRBJ1-1, is DGGITQSPKYLFRKEGQNVTLSCEQNLNHDAMYWYRQDPGQGLRLIYYSQIVNDFQKGDIAEGYSVSREKKESFPLTVTSAQKNPTAFYLCASSVTVNTEAFFGQGTRLTVV.

This clone occurred once. V is TRBV5-4 and J is TRBJ2-3, with 8 bases identical to TRBD2. Per germline, CDR1 SGHNT and CDR2 YYREEE (reference sequence). This CDR3 is built from 16 residues. J gave up 0 bases and V 4 bases, and 7 bases lay outside the gene matches. DNA of the CDR3: TGTGCCAGCAGCCAAAGGACTAGCTTAAGCACAGATACGCAGTATTTT. It translates to CASSQRTSLSTDTQYF.

The chain combines TRBV30 with TRBJ1-3; tentative D call: TRBD1 (6 bases). V lost 3 bases to trimming and J lost 8 bases, with 11 bases between them. Germline CDR1 and CDR2: GTSNPN and SVGIG (reference sequence). The CDR3 is 12 amino acids. CDR3 in amino acids: CAWSPQGDTIYF. DNA for the CDR3: TGTGCCTGGAGCCCACAGGGAGACACCATATATTTT.

The genes are TRBV2 and TRBJ1-1, with D possibly being TRBD1 (6 bases). The length of the CDR3 is 16 residues. V lost 6 bases and J lost 0, with 17 bases in between. Germline V lookup: CDR1 SNHLY, CDR2 FYNNEI. The CDR3 protein is CASRGTPTTMNTEAFF. The CDR3 bases are TGTGCCAGCAGGGGGACACCTACTACCATGAACACTGAAGCTTTCTTT.

The rearrangement uses TRBV20-1 and TRBJ2-7; a weak D match, TRBD1 (6 bases). CDR1 and CDR2 from the germline V gene are DFQATT and SNEGSKA (reference sequence). The V end was cut by 8 bases, the J end by 4 bases, with 12 bases between. The CDR3 runs 11 residues. CDR3 sequence (DNA): TGCAGTTCGAGGCAGGGGTACGAGCAGTACTTC. Encoded protein: CSSRQGYEQYF.

This clone occurred a few times. This chain joins TRBV7-6 and TRBJ2-3; 9 bases agree with TRBD1. The CDR3 is 15 amino acids. Germline V gene data show CDR1 as SGHVS and CDR2 as FNYEAQ. V trimming: 0 bases; J trimming: 3 bases; junction bases outside the gene matches: 1. The CDR3 region is CASSLAGQGTDTQYF. The CDR3, as DNA: TGTGCCAGCAGCTTAGCGGGACAGGGAACAGATACGCAGTATTTT.

The J gene is TRBJ2-5, the V gene TRBV5-1; 14 bases fit TRBD2. CDR3 length: 16 residues. The trim removed 3 bases at V and 1 base at J, leaving 2 bases unmatched. Germline CDR1 reads SGHRS; CDR2 reads YFSETQ. CDR3 bases: TGCGCCAGCAGCTGGGGACTAGCGGGGGCCCAAGAGACCCAGTACTTC. Translated: CASSWGLAGAQETQYF. The entire variable domain, with the rest obtained from reference TRBV5-1 and TRBJ2-5, is as follows: KAGVTQTPRYLIKTRGQQVTLSCSPISGHRSVSWYQQTPGQGLQFLFEYFSETQRNKGNFPGRFSGRQFSNSRSEMNVSTLELGDSALYLCASSWGLAGAQETQYFGPGTRLLVL.

The chain has TRBV14 and TRBJ2-3; D possibly corresponds to TRBD1 (7 bases). CDR3 length: 15 amino acids. Germline CDR1 reads SGHDN; CDR2 reads FVKESK. The V gene lost 2 bases and the J gene lost 1 base, with 10 bases spanning the gap. The CDR3 nucleotides are TGTGCCAGCAGCCAAACAGGGGAGGGCACAGATACGCAGTATTTT. The encoded protein is CASSQTGEGTDTQYF.

The genes are TRBV30 and TRBJ1-1; maybe TRBD1 (6 bases). Germline V lookup: CDR1 GTSNPN, CDR2 SVGIG (reference sequence). The CDR3 has 15 amino acids. The V gene lost 0 bases and the J gene lost 3 bases, with 14 bases spanning the gap. The CDR3 spells CAWSVQRGQYTEAFF. CDR3 coding DNA: TGTGCCTGGAGTGTACAGCGGGGGCAATACACTGAAGCTTTCTTT.